A single sample is the source of the 5 T cell receptor beta chains below, sequenced in a study of T cell repertoires in cytomegalovirus infection. TCRdb recomputed calls from the reads with MiXCR, one row per CDR3 protein. The table records 680,000 or so distinct CDR3 sequences, roughly 33% of them present only once. Their specific antigens are unknown. The input for sequencing was cultured PBMCs, taken from culture after CMV antigen stimulation. The receptors here all came from a human donor in good health (CMV status not recorded). Some clones in this sample may be carry-over from other donors' samples.

This clonotype was counted many times. This CDR3 is CASSQILAGYTGELFF. DNA of the CDR3: TGCGCCAGCAGCCAGATACTAGCGGGGTACACCGGGGAGCTGTTTTTT. The rearrangement links TRBV4-1 to TRBJ2-2; 10 bases fit TRBD2. V shed 3 bases and J 3 bases; nucleotides not matched to a gene: 4. The germline V gene has CDR1 MGHRA and CDR2 YSYEKL. CDR3 length equals 16 residues.

The chain joins TRBV20-1 to TRBJ2-5, with D perhaps matching TRBD2 (5 bases). With 5 bases removed from V and 5 bases from J, the gap between germline ends came to 9 bases. The CDR3 runs to 11 residues. Looked up from germline, CDR1 is DFQATT and CDR2 is SNEGSKA (reference sequence). The CDR3 reads CSAASGETQYF. The CDR3 DNA reads as TGCAGTGCTGCAAGCGGCGAGACCCAGTACTTC.

The sample holds a few counts of this clonotype. V usage is TRBV7-8 and J usage is TRBJ2-5; no clear D gene. This CDR3 has 16 amino acids. Trimming took 5 bases from V and 3 from J, leaving 19 bases between them. Germline loops: CDR1 SGHVS, CDR2 FQNEAQ. The CDR3 reads CASSPDLSSLKETQYF. The DNA for the CDR3 is TGTGCCAGCAGCCCAGACTTATCCAGCCTAAAAGAGACCCAGTACTTC. The full variable domain, its missing parts supplied by reference TRBV7-8 and TRBJ2-5, is GAGVSQSPRYKVAKRGQDVALRCDPISGHVSLFWYQQALGQGPEFLTYFQNEAQLDKSGLPSDRFFAERPEGSVSTLKIQRTQQEDSAVYLCASSPDLSSLKETQYFGPGTRLLVL.

This clonotype was detected only a few times. The chain uses TRBV12-3 or TRBV12-4 and TRBJ2-7, with TRBD1 matching over 8 bases. The CDR3 consists of 14 residues. Losses at the gene ends were 1 base for V and 5 bases for J; bases not matched to a gene: 4. CDR3 coding DNA: TGTGCCAGCAGTTTAGGACAGGGGCTCCACGAGCAGTACTTC. Translation gives CASSLGQGLHEQYF.

The chain is built from TRBV5-6 and TRBJ2-1; no clear D gene. V was cut by 4 bases and J by 0 bases, with 17 bases left in between. Germline V gene data show CDR1 as SGHDT and CDR2 as YYEEEE. The CDR3 is 17 residues long. CDR3 nucleotide sequence: TGTGCCAGCAGCCCGATCCACTGGATAAGCTCCTACAATGAGCAGTTCTTC. Amino acid sequence: CASSPIHWISSYNEQFF.